This section outlines one TCR beta chain sequence together with its context. Its antigen is unknown. Amplified TCR beta CDR3 regions came from RNA transcripts. The HTBI primer set was used in a first-round RT-PCR of the TCR CDR3. A single record per CDR3 protein comes from TCRdb applying MiXCR to the multiplex PCR reads. The repertoire holds approximately 600,000 distinct CDR3 sequences, with approximately 15% as singletons. The V end lost 3 bases, the J end lost 5 bases, and 13 bases lay between the germline ends. The germline CDR1 and CDR2 sequences are LNHDA and SQIVND (reference sequence). This CDR3 region has 14 residues. This entry is derived from a study of T cells in Graves' hyperthyroidism and ophthalmopathy. Looking at the study overall: Staff took peripheral blood when the initial diagnosis was made, before any treatment began.

General study results and limits: Blood also showed most of the thyroid clonotypes that were expanded above 0.001.

The J gene is TRBJ1-1, the V gene TRBV19, with D possibly being TRBD1 (5 bases). The TCR sequence derives from a young woman with Graves' hyperthyroidism that later progressed to Graves' ophthalmopathy. Sequencing used blood. CDR3 sequence: CASSIQGFETEAFF. The CDR3 region has the DNA TGTGCCAGTAGTATTCAGGGATTTGAGACTGAAGCTTTCTTT. Supplemented by reference TRBV19 and TRBJ1-1, the full variable domain reads DGGITQSPKYLFRKEGQNVTLSCEQNLNHDAMYWYRQDPGQGLRLIYYSQIVNDFQKGDIAEGYSVSREKKESFPLTVTSAQKNPTAFYLCASSIQGFETEAFFGQGTRLTVV.